This T cell receptor beta chain was identified in a study of T cell responses to AZD1222 COVID-19 vaccine. Study conclusions and caveats: Spike was spanned by vaccine-associated CD4 TCRs, which were dominant at 160-218 and 743-854. Repertoires were obtained solely post-peak T cell response. Donors, mostly white British, included more females; clonal diversity was possibly underestimated. Per reports, nearly half of all spike-specific TCRs target regions that are unmutated in variants.

The repertoire was sequenced with immunoSEQ multiplex PCR; TCRdb's copy has only in-frame clones and lacks some. Of about 120,000 clones listed, approximately 83% were seen once; the top ten hold approximately 8.8%. To note about this clone: Its antigen is unknown.

Per the germline V gene, CDR1 is GTSNPN and CDR2 is SVGIG (reference sequence). The CDR3 has 13 amino acids. V lost 0 bases, J lost 7 bases, and 10 bases lay in between. This sequence originates from an adult in good health. Sample: peripheral blood, taken on day 0 of AZD1222 vaccination. The rearrangement joins TRBV30 to TRBJ1-5; D is unresolved. The CDR3 nucleotides are TGTGCCTGGAGTGTGCAGTCCCACCAGCCCCAGCATTTT. Residues: CAWSVQSHQPQHF.